These 13 T cell receptor beta chains came from one sample sequenced in a study of blood T cells in healthy people across ages. Alongside a J-beta primer mix, a sample-barcoded 5' primer served in a second PCR lasting about 7 to 11 cycles. TCRdb analysed the 5' RACE reads with MiXCR anew, one entry per CDR3 protein. The sample records about 1,500,000 distinct CDR3 sequences, 42% being singletons. The source material was blood. These receptors were collected from a young woman in good health.

Comments on this clonotype: A read error may account for a junction end that differs from germline. In nucleotides, the CDR3 is TGTGCCAGCAGCCCGGGTGACAGGGCTGGCGAGATCCAGTACTTC. It codes for CASSPGDRAGEIQYF. The J gene is TRBJ2-5, the V gene TRBV11-2, with 7 bases fitting TRBD1. This CDR3 has 15 residues. Germline assignment: CDR1 SGHAT and CDR2 FQNNGV.

The chain recombines TRBV5-1 with TRBJ1-4; D is possibly TRBD1 (5 bases). The germline V and J ends were trimmed by 3 bases and 8 bases, with 17 bases remaining between them. CDR3 length: 15 residues. The germline V gene has CDR1 SGHRS and CDR2 YFSETQ. In nucleotides, the CDR3 is TGCGCCAGCAGCTGTGCGGGCCGGGACGAGGAAAAACTGTTTTTT. Its protein is CASSCAGRDEEKLFF. Using reference TRBV5-1 and TRBJ1-4 for the parts outside the CDR3, the full variable domain is KAGVTQTPRYLIKTRGQQVTLSCSPISGHRSVSWYQQTPGQGLQFLFEYFSETQRNKGNFPGRFSGRQFSNSRSEMNVSTLELGDSALYLCASSCAGRDEEKLFFGSGTQLSVL.

This chain connects TRBV7-9 to TRBJ1-2; D is uncertain. The length of the CDR3 is 12 residues. The germline V gene encodes CDR1 SEHNR and CDR2 FQNEAQ (reference sequence). V was pared by 3 bases and J by 12 bases, with 14 bases between. DNA of the CDR3: TGTGCCAGCAGCTTCAAGTCGGAGAGTCACACCTTC. Translation: CASSFKSESHTF.

The chain uses TRBV5-1 and TRBJ2-1; TRBD2 aligns across 8 bases. Germline loops: CDR1 SGHRS, CDR2 YFSETQ. With 1 base clipped from V and 6 bases from J, the junction kept 12 bases outside the gene matches. CDR3 length: 17 residues. Here the CDR3 DNA reads TGCGCCAGCAGCTTGATCACTAGCGGTCACGCGGGCAATGAGCAGTTCTTC. Its protein is CASSLITSGHAGNEQFF.

The chain links TRBV27 to TRBJ2-3; 10 positions agree with TRBD2. Germline values: CDR1 MNHEY, CDR2 SMNVEV (reference sequence). This CDR3 spans 18 amino acids. J lost 0 bases, V lost 1 base, and 7 bases had no gene match. The chain's CDR3 is CASSLFSGLAASTDTQYF. The CDR3 DNA is TGTGCCAGCAGTTTATTTTCAGGACTAGCGGCTAGCACAGATACGCAGTATTTT.

For the CDR3, the DNA is TGTGCCAGTTGGACCGTGAATTCCTACGAGCAGTACTTC. Protein product: CASWTVNSYEQYF. The rearrangement links TRBV6-1 to TRBJ2-5; D not certain. With the DNA end fitting TRBJ2-7 better, the J assignment may be wrong. Germline CDR1 MNHNS, CDR2 SASEGT. This CDR3 has 13 residues.

This chain connects TRBV18 to TRBJ2-7; the match to TRBD1 covers 11 bases. The CDR3 covers 15 residues. Trimming took 4 bases from V and 4 from J; bases not matched to a gene: 6. The germline gives CDR1 KGHSH, CDR2 LQKENI. CDR3 in amino acids: CASSQGQGARYEQYF. CDR3 bases: TGTGCCAGCTCACAAGGACAGGGGGCTCGGTACGAGCAGTACTTC.

The sample holds a few counts of this clonotype. This chain connects TRBV7-2 to TRBJ2-1; D is unclear. This CDR3 has 17 residues. Trimming stripped 5 bases from V and 0 bases from J, with 17 bases between. Germline V CDR1 and CDR2: SGHTA, FQGNSA. CDR3 sequence (DNA): TGTGCCAGCAGCCCATCCACACTCAGAAACTCCTACAATGAGCAGTTCTTC. This encodes CASSPSTLRNSYNEQFF.

The chain couples TRBV20-1 to TRBJ2-5; 10 bases are a match to TRBD1. The J call may be mistaken, given a closer DNA end match to TRBJ2-7. CDR3 length: 19 residues. Germline CDR1 reads DFQATT; CDR2 reads SNEGSKA (reference sequence). CDR3 sequence: CSASRERQGATDYSYEQYF. CDR3 coding DNA: TGCAGTGCCTCTCGAGAGAGACAGGGGGCCACCGATTACTCCTACGAGCAGTACTTC.

This chain connects TRBV20-1 to TRBJ2-5; D unresolved. Trimming left V 4 bases short and J 0 bases short, with 12 bases between. This CDR3 has 14 residues. Germline values: CDR1 DFQATT, CDR2 SNEGSKA (reference sequence). The DNA for the CDR3 is TGCAGTGCTATTAGGGTGGGTAACCAAGAGACCCAGTACTTC. It translates to CSAIRVGNQETQYF.

The chain couples TRBV7-9 to TRBJ2-3, with a possible D match to TRBD2 (6 bases). The CDR3 consists of 16 residues. V was clipped by 3 bases and J by 1 base, with 14 bases between them. The germline gives CDR1 SEHNR, CDR2 FQNEAQ (reference sequence). In DNA, the CDR3 is TGTGCCAGCAGCTTTGGTCGGGACTGGGGCACAGATACGCAGTATTTT. It specifies CASSFGRDWGTDTQYF.

The genes are TRBV7-9 and TRBJ2-3; 15 positions agree with TRBD2. With 8 bases clipped from V and 7 bases from J, the junction kept 4 bases outside the gene matches. Germline assignment: CDR1 SEHNR and CDR2 FQNEAQ (reference sequence). This CDR3 has 14 residues. CDR3 bases: TGTGCCAGCGGACTAGCGGGGGGGCCTAATACGCAGTATTTT. It specifies CASGLAGGPNTQYF.

The chain uses TRBV2 and TRBJ1-3, with D unclear. V was cut by 6 bases and J by 8 bases, with 14 bases left in between. The germline V gene has CDR1 SNHLY and CDR2 FYNNEI. The CDR3 contains 13 residues. This CDR3 is CASRGGVRDTIYF. The CDR3 nucleotides are TGTGCCAGCAGGGGCGGGGTTCGAGACACCATATATTTT.